One and the same sample provided the 26 T cell receptor beta chains below, sequenced in a study of blood T cell repertoires in COVID-19. Using immunoSEQ multiplex PCR, the repertoire was profiled, and TCRdb retains in-frame clones only, with some absent. The sample contains 150,000 to 200,000 clones, nearly 90% of which appear only once. The specimen sequenced was peripheral blood. These receptors were collected from a man aged 18-30 years who had recovered from COVID-19.

The chain couples TRBV7-2 to TRBJ2-1; 11 bases agree with TRBD2. The CDR3 extends over 15 amino acids. Trimming took 11 bases from V and 6 from J; bases not matched to a gene: 12. CDR1 and CDR2 from the germline V gene are SGHTA and FQGNSA. The CDR3 nucleotides read TGTGCCCTAGGGCTAGCGGGAGGAGTGGCCAATGAGCAGTTCTTC. Its translation is CALGLAGGVANEQFF.

This chain joins TRBV27 and TRBJ1-1; 8 nucleotides line up with TRBD1. The CDR3 is made up of 14 amino acids. The germline V gene encodes CDR1 MNHEY and CDR2 SMNVEV (reference sequence). V lost 3 bases and J lost 8; bases outside the gene matches: 8. The CDR3 DNA is TGTGCCAGCAGTTTCTACGCAGGGGGCGTAGAAGCTTTCTTT. It translates to CASSFYAGGVEAFF.

The chain carries TRBV4-3 and TRBJ1-1; maybe TRBD1 (5 bases). V lost 3 bases and J 0 bases, leaving 8 bases between the germline ends. CDR1 is LGHNA and CDR2 is YSLEER in the germline V gene. The CDR3 runs 14 residues. The CDR3 loop is CASSQGPLNTEAFF. The CDR3 coding sequence is TGCGCCAGCAGCCAGGGGCCCTTGAACACTGAAGCTTTCTTT.

This chain joins TRBV7-2 and TRBJ1-5, with 7 bases that match TRBD1. The CDR3 covers 16 residues. J gave up 2 bases and V 1 base, and 5 bases lay outside the gene matches. Germline CDR1 reads SGHTA; CDR2 reads FQGNSA. The CDR3 spells CASSLGSGQRNQPQHF. Written as DNA, the CDR3 is TGTGCCAGCAGCTTAGGTTCGGGACAGCGCAATCAGCCCCAGCATTTT. Complete variable domain (other parts from reference TRBV7-2 and TRBJ1-5): GAGVSQSPSNKVTEKGKDVELRCDPISGHTALYWYRQSLGQGLEFLIYFQGNSAPDKSGLPSDRFSAERTGGSVSTLTIQRTQQEDSAVYLCASSLGSGQRNQPQHFGDGTRLSIL.

The J gene is TRBJ2-1, the V gene TRBV11-3; possible D gene TRBD1, 6 bases. Germline V gene sequence: CDR1 SGHNT, CDR2 YENEEA. CDR3 length equals 16 residues. V dropped 4 bases and J dropped 3 bases, with 16 bases sitting between them. The CDR3 bases are TGTGCCAGCAGCTCCGATCGGGGACACAACTACAATGAGCAGTTCTTC. This translates into CASSSDRGHNYNEQFF.

This clone was observed once. The chain employs TRBV19 and TRBJ1-1; D possibly corresponds to TRBD1 (5 bases). The CDR3 length is 15 residues. V shed 6 bases and J shed 2 bases, with 16 bases lying between them. Germline V gene sequence: CDR1 LNHDA, CDR2 SQIVND (reference sequence). DNA for the CDR3: TGTGCCAGTAGACAATCCCAGACAGCTAACACTGAAGCTTTCTTT. As protein: CASRQSQTANTEAFF.

CDR3 in amino acids: CASSTDRGIYEQYF. As DNA, the CDR3 is TGTGCCAGTAGTACCGACCGGGGGATCTACGAGCAGTACTTC. This chain uses TRBV19 with TRBJ2-7, with a weak D call TRBD2 (6 bases). CDR3 length equals 14 residues. Germline V gives CDR1 LNHDA, CDR2 SQIVND (reference sequence). Trimming took 4 bases from V and 3 from J, leaving 13 bases between them.

This clone came up once. The chain couples TRBV14 to TRBJ1-2; D gene ambiguous. Trimming took off 0 bases at V and 4 bases at J, with 15 bases between the two ends. From germline, CDR1 is SGHDN and CDR2 FVKESK. The CDR3 is 16 residues long. In nucleotides, the CDR3 is TGTGCCAGCAGCCAAGAGAACGGTGCCCCCTTCTATGGCTACACCTTC. It specifies CASSQENGAPFYGYTF.

The chain uses TRBV2 and TRBJ1-4, with TRBD1 matching 11 bases. The CDR3 is made up of 18 amino acids. The germline gives CDR1 SNHLY, CDR2 FYNNEI. Trimming took 8 bases from V and 8 from J; bases not matched to a gene: 19. CDR3 DNA: TGTGCCAGCGTCGGGGACCGGGACAGGGGGTTCGATTGGGAAAAACTGTTTTTT. Amino acids: CASVGDRDRGFDWEKLFF.

The CDR3 nucleotides read TGTGCCAGCAGTGAAGCGCTTCAGGGGGGACTGTTTTTT. Its translation: CASSEALQGGLFF. The rearrangement links TRBV2 to TRBJ1-4; 7 nucleotides agree with TRBD1. CDR1 SNHLY and CDR2 FYNNEI come from the germline V gene. V lost 0 bases and J lost 13; bases outside the gene matches: 5. The CDR3 loop spans 13 amino acids. Drawing the rest from reference TRBV2 and TRBJ1-4, the complete variable domain is EPEVTQTPSHQVTQMGQEVILRCVPISNHLYFYWYRQILGQKVEFLVSFYNNEISEKSEIFDDQFSVERPDGSNFTLKIRSTKLEDSAMYFCASSEALQGGLFFGSGTQLSVL.

This chain connects TRBV27 to TRBJ1-2; maybe TRBD1 (5 bases). Trimming left V 2 bases short and J 7 bases short, with 20 bases between. CDR1 MNHEY and CDR2 SMNVEV come from the germline V gene (reference sequence). The CDR3 extends over 16 amino acids. The CDR3 spells CASSLGVGREGGGYTF. CDR3 bases: TGTGCCAGCAGTTTAGGAGTAGGCAGGGAAGGTGGTGGCTACACCTTC.

This chain links TRBV11-2 with TRBJ1-2; maybe TRBD1 (6 bases). Trimming shortened V by 1 base and J by 4 bases, and 10 bases separated the two germline ends. CDR1 and CDR2 (germline): SGHAT, FQNNGV. The CDR3 contains 14 residues. In nucleotides, the CDR3 is TGTGCCAGCAGCTTAGGAGGGACAAGCTATGGCTACACCTTC. Translated, it gives CASSLGGTSYGYTF.

The chain recombines TRBV9 with TRBJ2-7; TRBD1 matches 10 bases. Trimming removed 3 bases from V and 3 bases from J; junction bases left unmatched: 9. Germline-derived CDR1 and CDR2 are SGDLS and YYNGEE. The CDR3 is made up of 16 amino acids. The CDR3 protein is CASSGRQGALHYEQYF. Written as DNA, the CDR3 is TGTGCCAGCAGCGGAAGACAGGGGGCGCTTCACTACGAGCAGTACTTC.

The gene calls are TRBV24-1 and TRBJ1-5, with D perhaps matching TRBD1 (6 bases). Germline V CDR1 and CDR2: KGHDR, SFDVKD. Deletions cut 3 bases from V and 7 bases from J, with 6 bases between. The CDR3 loop spans 12 amino acids. CDR3 bases: TGTGCCACCAGTGATGGGACACAGCCCCAGCATTTT. It specifies CATSDGTQPQHF.

The CDR3: CASRGQTTYNEQFF. The DNA of the CDR3 is TGTGCCAGCAGGGGGCAAACCACGTACAATGAGCAGTTCTTC. The rearrangement links TRBV2 to TRBJ2-1, with D perhaps TRBD1 (5 bases). This CDR3 region has 14 residues. The ends were cut back, 6 bases at V and 4 bases at J, with 13 bases in the middle. Germline V gene sequence: CDR1 SNHLY, CDR2 FYNNEI.

The chain carries TRBV6-5 and TRBJ1-2; D perhaps matches TRBD1 (6 bases). The CDR3 is 16 residues long. Germline lookup yields CDR1 MNHEY and CDR2 SVGAGI. V shed 4 bases and J shed 3 bases, with 18 bases lying between them. The CDR3 region has the DNA TGTGCCAGCAGTTCCTACGACAGGACCCATCACTATGGCTACACCTTC. Its protein product is CASSSYDRTHHYGYTF.

This clone was seen a handful of times. V usage is TRBV5-4 and J usage is TRBJ1-2, with D possibly matching TRBD1 (5 bases). Trimming pared 4 bases from V and 7 bases from J, leaving 8 bases between. The CDR3 extends over 11 amino acids. Germline V CDR1 and CDR2: SGHNT, YYREEE (reference sequence). The CDR3 DNA follows: TGTGCCAGCAGCGCGGGGGGTGGCTACACCTTC. Residues: CASSAGGGYTF.

The chain has TRBV10-1 and TRBJ2-1, with 11 bases identical to TRBD2. The CDR3 runs to 16 residues. Germline V lookup: CDR1 WNHNN, CDR2 SYGVQD (reference sequence). J was trimmed by 6 bases and V by 8 bases; bases with no gene match: 12. CDR3 DNA: TGCGCCAGCTCCCCGATCGGGACTAGCGGAGTCAATGAGCAGTTCTTC. This sequence encodes CASSPIGTSGVNEQFF.

This rearrangement joins TRBV19 to TRBJ1-5; maybe TRBD1 (5 bases). This CDR3 comprises 16 residues. Germline values: CDR1 LNHDA, CDR2 SQIVND (reference sequence). V lost 7 bases, J lost 2 bases, and 18 bases lay in between. The CDR3 spells CASMVQGRVGNQPQHF. The CDR3 nucleotides are TGTGCCAGTATGGTCCAGGGTCGGGTAGGCAATCAGCCCCAGCATTTT.

This clone was seen only a few times. The chain has TRBV6-2 or TRBV6-3 and TRBJ1-5, with D maybe TRBD1 (6 bases). The CDR3 has 14 amino acids. Germline loops: CDR1 MNHEY, CDR2 SVGEGT. V was shortened by 6 bases and J by 3 bases, with 12 bases between the two germline ends. CDR3 nucleotides: TGTGCCAGCAGCCCAGGACAGATCAATCAGCCCCAGCATTTT. Residues: CASSPGQINQPQHF.

The rearrangement links TRBV20-1 to TRBJ2-3, with 13 bases that match TRBD2. The germline CDR1 and CDR2 sequences are DFQATT and SNEGSKA (reference sequence). V lost 3 bases and J lost 2; bases outside the gene matches: 5. The CDR3 has 16 residues. The CDR3 protein is CSASTGTSGITDTQYF. CDR3 DNA: TGCAGTGCTAGTACCGGGACTAGCGGGATCACAGATACGCAGTATTTT.

The J gene is TRBJ1-5, the V gene TRBV5-6; D call uncertain. The length of the CDR3 is 15 residues. V was shortened by 0 bases and J by 2 bases, with 9 bases between the two germline ends. Per germline, CDR1 SGHDT and CDR2 YYEEEE. The CDR3: CASSLDPSGNQPQHF. Written as DNA, the CDR3 is TGTGCCAGCAGCTTGGACCCGTCGGGCAATCAGCCCCAGCATTTT.

This chain uses TRBV11-3 with TRBJ2-2; TRBD2 aligns across 9 bases. The CDR3 spans 17 residues. Germline V gene data show CDR1 as SGHNT and CDR2 as YENEEA. After removal of 0 bases from V and 5 bases from J, the junction contained 7 bases not matched to a gene. CDR3 in DNA: TGTGCCAGCAGCTTAGAAGGTCCAGCGGGAGGTACCGGGGAGCTGTTTTTT. Encoded protein: CASSLEGPAGGTGELFF.

This clone was counted a single time. The chain recombines TRBV28 with TRBJ2-5; D possibly corresponds to TRBD1 (6 bases). Germline CDR1 reads MDHEN; CDR2 reads SYDVKM. The CDR3 covers 17 residues. V gave up 3 bases and J gave up 6 bases, with 23 bases separating them. The CDR3 coding sequence is TGTGCCAGCAGTTTGCGAAAGTACGGACAGCGAGGGAAGACCCAGTACTTC. It specifies CASSLRKYGQRGKTQYF. Using reference TRBV28 and TRBJ2-5 for the parts outside the CDR3, the full variable domain is DVKVTQSSRYLVKRTGEKVFLECVQDMDHENMFWYRQDPGLGLRLIYFSYDVKMKEKGDIPEGYSVSREKKERFSLILESASTNQTSMYLCASSLRKYGQRGKTQYFGPGTRLLVL.

This chain joins TRBV6-5 and TRBJ1-2; tentatively, D is TRBD1 (5 bases). Germline V gives CDR1 MNHEY, CDR2 SVGAGI. Trimming stripped 5 bases from V and 4 bases from J, with 14 bases between. This CDR3 comprises 14 residues. The CDR3 spells CASSPYTGSYGYTF. The CDR3 nucleotides are TGTGCCAGCAGTCCCTACACAGGATCCTATGGCTACACCTTC.

This clone showed up just once. V is TRBV4-1 and J is TRBJ2-1; 8 bases are a match to TRBD1. J gave up 2 bases and V 4 bases, and 7 bases lay outside the gene matches. The CDR3 sequence is 16 residues long. In germline, CDR1 is MGHRA, CDR2 YSYEKL. The CDR3, as DNA: TGCGCCAGCAGCCCCACCGGGACAGGAGCCTACAATGAGCAGTTCTTC. It encodes CASSPTGTGAYNEQFF.